Below are 9 T cell receptor beta chains sequenced from a single sample in a study of T cell responses to AZD1222 COVID-19 vaccine (TCRdb year 2021). This specimen's time point label, per the study, means: about 28 days (+/-7) after the second vaccine dose. The label giving this sample's treatment or condition can be read as: meningococcal conjugate vaccine given as trial control. Receptors were amplified or captured by the immunoSEQ multiplex PCR assay. TCRdb stores this immuneACCESS table with in-frame sequences only. Part of the clones is absent; in the studies checked, under half of the shortfall reflects unresolved V genes, and no reason is known for the rest. The sample profile shows some 80,000 clones; about 87% of them were found once. Approximately 9.1% of the sample lies in the top ten. The source was peripheral blood, collected 28 days after the second dose of the MenACWY control vaccine. These receptors came from an adult who received the MenACWY meningococcal vaccine as a control.

The CDR3 DNA reads as TGTGCCAGTAGTATGAGGGGTAACTATGGCTACACCTTC. It encodes CASSMRGNYGYTF. V gene TRBV19 combines with J gene TRBJ1-2; D may be TRBD1 (5 bases). V was pared by 3 bases and J by 1 base, with 6 bases between. The CDR3 spans 13 residues. The germline V gene has CDR1 LNHDA and CDR2 SQIVND (reference sequence).

The chain uses TRBV6-1 and TRBJ2-7; 10 bases are shared with TRBD1. CDR3 length: 16 amino acids. The junction had 10 bases not matched to a gene; V was cut back by 4 bases and J by 4 bases. Germline lookup yields CDR1 MNHNS and CDR2 SASEGT. The DNA of the CDR3 is TGTGCCAGCAGTGCCGAGAGGACAGGGGGTGCGTACGAGCAGTACTTC. Translation: CASSAERTGGAYEQYF.

The chain has TRBV25-1 and TRBJ1-5; the D is unclear. The V end was cut by 3 bases, the J end by 7 bases, with 7 bases between. CDR1 MGHDK and CDR2 SYGVNS come from the germline V gene. The CDR3 covers 12 residues. The CDR3 nucleotides are TGTGCCAGCAGTGAGGGAGACCAGCCCCAGCATTTT. It encodes CASSEGDQPQHF.

The chain joins TRBV3-1 (or the pseudogene TRBV3-2) to TRBJ2-6; D not resolved. Germline V CDR1 and CDR2: LGHDT, YNNKEL (reference sequence). The CDR3 has 15 residues. With 3 bases removed from V and 1 base from J, the gap between germline ends came to 7 bases. Here the CDR3 DNA reads TGTGCCAGCAGCCAGGACCTTTCTGGGGCCAACGTCCTGACTTTC. Protein sequence: CASSQDLSGANVLTF.

This chain links TRBV2 with TRBJ2-2; 10 bases match TRBD1. The CDR3 contains 14 residues. Germline-derived CDR1 and CDR2 are SNHLY and FYNNEI. V was pared by 7 bases and J by 6 bases, with 5 bases of the junction left unmatched. The CDR3 sequence: CASNPGTGAGELFF. CDR3 in DNA: TGTGCCAGCAATCCCGGGACAGGGGCCGGGGAGCTGTTTTTT.

The chain uses TRBV3-1 (or the pseudogene TRBV3-2) and TRBJ1-1, with no clear D. The CDR3 runs 13 residues. Germline assignment: CDR1 LGHDT and CDR2 YNNKEL (reference sequence). V shed 1 base and J shed 4 bases, with 7 bases lying between them. DNA for the CDR3: TGTGCCAGCAGCCAAGGGGGAAGCACTGAAGCTTTCTTT. Protein sequence: CASSQGGSTEAFF.

The chain couples TRBV6-5 to TRBJ2-7; the D gene could be TRBD1 or TRBD2 (6 bases each). CDR1 is MNHEY, CDR2 SVGAGI, per germline. V gave up 0 bases and J gave up 6 bases, with 18 bases separating them. This CDR3 comprises 16 residues. DNA for the CDR3: TGTGCCAGCAGTTACTCGGGGGGCGAGGTACAGCGCGAGCAGTACTTC. It specifies CASSYSGGEVQREQYF.

This clone was picked up a small number of times. The CDR3 reads CASSVDRGLSGNSPLHF. CDR3 DNA sequence: TGCGCCAGCAGCGTGGACAGGGGGCTTTCGGGTAATTCACCCCTCCACTTT. V gene TRBV5-1 combines with J gene TRBJ1-6; 11 nucleotides line up with TRBD1. The CDR3 loop spans 17 amino acids. V shed 4 bases, J shed 6 bases, and the junction held 9 bases outside the gene matches. Per the germline V gene, CDR1 is SGHRS and CDR2 is YFSETQ. Supplemented by reference TRBV5-1 and TRBJ1-6, the full variable domain reads KAGVTQTPRYLIKTRGQQVTLSCSPISGHRSVSWYQQTPGQGLQFLFEYFSETQRNKGNFPGRFSGRQFSNSRSEMNVSTLELGDSALYLCASSVDRGLSGNSPLHFGNGTRLTVT.

This sequence joins TRBV5-1 and TRBJ2-4; 12 bases fit TRBD2. The J segment lost 4 bases and the V segment lost 4 bases, leaving 6 bases of the junction unmatched. This CDR3 is 16 amino acids long. The V gene's germline CDR1 is SGHRS and CDR2 YFSETQ. The CDR3 bases are TGCGCCAGCAGCACCGGACTAGCGGGGCCTAAAAACATTCAGTACTTC. Its translation: CASSTGLAGPKNIQYF.